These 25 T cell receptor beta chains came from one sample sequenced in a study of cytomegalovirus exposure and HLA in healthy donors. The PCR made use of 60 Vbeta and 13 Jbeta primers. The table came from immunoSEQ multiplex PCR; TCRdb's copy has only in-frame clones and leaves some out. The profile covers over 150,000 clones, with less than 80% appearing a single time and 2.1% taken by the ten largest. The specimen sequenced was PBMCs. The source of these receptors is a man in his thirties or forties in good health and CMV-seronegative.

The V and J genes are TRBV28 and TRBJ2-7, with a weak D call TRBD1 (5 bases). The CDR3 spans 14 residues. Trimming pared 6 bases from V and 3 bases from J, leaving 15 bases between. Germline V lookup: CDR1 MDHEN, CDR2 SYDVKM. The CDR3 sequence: CASSPGRGFYEQYF. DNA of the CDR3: TGTGCCAGCAGCCCTGGAAGGGGATTCTACGAGCAGTACTTC.

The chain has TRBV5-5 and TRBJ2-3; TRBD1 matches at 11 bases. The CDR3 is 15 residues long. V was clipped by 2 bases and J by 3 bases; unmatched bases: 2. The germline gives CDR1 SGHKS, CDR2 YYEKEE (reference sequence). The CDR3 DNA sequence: TGTGCCAGCAGCTTCGGACAGGGGGCGACAGATACGCAGTATTTT. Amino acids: CASSFGQGATDTQYF.

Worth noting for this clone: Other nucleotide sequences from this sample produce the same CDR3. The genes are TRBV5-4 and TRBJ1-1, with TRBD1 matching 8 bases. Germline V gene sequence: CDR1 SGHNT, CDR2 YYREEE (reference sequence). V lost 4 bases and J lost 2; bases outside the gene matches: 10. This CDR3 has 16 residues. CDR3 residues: CASSLGQGGANTEAFF. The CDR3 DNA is TGTGCCAGCAGCCTTGGACAGGGTGGGGCAAACACTGAAGCTTTCTTT.

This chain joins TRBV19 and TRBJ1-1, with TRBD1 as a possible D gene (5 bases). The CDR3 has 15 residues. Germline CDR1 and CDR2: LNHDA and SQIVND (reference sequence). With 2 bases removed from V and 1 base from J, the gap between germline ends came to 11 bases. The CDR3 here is CASSISGAANTEAFF. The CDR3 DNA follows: TGTGCCAGTAGTATATCTGGGGCCGCGAACACTGAAGCTTTCTTT.

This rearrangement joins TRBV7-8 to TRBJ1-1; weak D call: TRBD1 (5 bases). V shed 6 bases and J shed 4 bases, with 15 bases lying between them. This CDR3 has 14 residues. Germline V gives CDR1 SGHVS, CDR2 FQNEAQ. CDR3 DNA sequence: TGTGCCAGCAGTCCTCCGGGACTTTTCACTGAAGCTTTCTTT. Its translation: CASSPPGLFTEAFF.

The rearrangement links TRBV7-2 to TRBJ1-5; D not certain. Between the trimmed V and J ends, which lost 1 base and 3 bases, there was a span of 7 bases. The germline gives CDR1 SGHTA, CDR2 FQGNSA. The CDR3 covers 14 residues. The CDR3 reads CASSLDSVNQPQHF. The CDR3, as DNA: TGTGCCAGCAGCTTAGATTCAGTCAATCAGCCCCAGCATTTT. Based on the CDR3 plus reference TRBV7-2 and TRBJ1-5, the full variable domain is GAGVSQSPSNKVTEKGKDVELRCDPISGHTALYWYRQSLGQGLEFLIYFQGNSAPDKSGLPSDRFSAERTGGSVSTLTIQRTQQEDSAVYLCASSLDSVNQPQHFGDGTRLSIL.

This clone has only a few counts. The CDR3 protein is CASSSNIDTEAFF. The CDR3, as DNA: TGCGCCAGCAGCTCAAACATTGACACTGAAGCTTTCTTT. The gene calls are TRBV5-1 and TRBJ1-1, with D uncertain. CDR3 size: 13 residues. CDR1 is SGHRS, CDR2 YFSETQ, per germline. With 3 bases removed from V and 3 bases from J, the gap between germline ends came to 9 bases.

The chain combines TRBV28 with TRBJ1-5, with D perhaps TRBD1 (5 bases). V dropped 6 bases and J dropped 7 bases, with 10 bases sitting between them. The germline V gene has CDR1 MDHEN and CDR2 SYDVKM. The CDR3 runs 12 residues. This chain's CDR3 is CASSVGVQPQHF. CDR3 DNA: TGTGCCAGCAGCGTAGGGGTACAGCCCCAGCATTTT. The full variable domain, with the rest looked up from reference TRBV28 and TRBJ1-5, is DVKVTQSSRYLVKRTGEKVFLECVQDMDHENMFWYRQDPGLGLRLIYFSYDVKMKEKGDIPEGYSVSREKKERFSLILESASTNQTSMYLCASSVGVQPQHFGDGTRLSIL.

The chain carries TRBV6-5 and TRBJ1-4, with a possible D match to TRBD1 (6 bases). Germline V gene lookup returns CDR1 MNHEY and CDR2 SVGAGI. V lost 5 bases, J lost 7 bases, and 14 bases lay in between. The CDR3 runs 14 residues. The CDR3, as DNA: TGTGCCAGCAGTAACAGGGAATTAGGTGAAAAACTGTTTTTT. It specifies CASSNRELGEKLFF.

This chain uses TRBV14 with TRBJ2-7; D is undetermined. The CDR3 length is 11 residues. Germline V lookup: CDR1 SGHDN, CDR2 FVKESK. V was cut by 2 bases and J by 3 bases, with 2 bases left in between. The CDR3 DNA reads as TGTGCCAGCAGCCAACTCTACGAGCAGTACTTC. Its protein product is CASSQLYEQYF.

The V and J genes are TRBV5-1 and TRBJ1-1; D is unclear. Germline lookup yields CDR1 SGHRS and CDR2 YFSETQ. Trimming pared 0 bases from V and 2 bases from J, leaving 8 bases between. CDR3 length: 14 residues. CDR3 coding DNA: TGCGCCAGCAGCTTGGGCCGGTATAACACTGAAGCTTTCTTT. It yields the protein CASSLGRYNTEAFF. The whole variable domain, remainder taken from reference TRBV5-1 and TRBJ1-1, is KAGVTQTPRYLIKTRGQQVTLSCSPISGHRSVSWYQQTPGQGLQFLFEYFSETQRNKGNFPGRFSGRQFSNSRSEMNVSTLELGDSALYLCASSLGRYNTEAFFGQGTRLTVV.

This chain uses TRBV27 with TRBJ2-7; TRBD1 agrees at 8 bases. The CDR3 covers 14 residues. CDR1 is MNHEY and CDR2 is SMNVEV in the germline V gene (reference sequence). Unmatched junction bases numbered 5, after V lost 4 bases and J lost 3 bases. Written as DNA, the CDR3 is TGTGCCAGCAGTTCCCAGGGGGCTTTCTACGAGCAGTACTTC. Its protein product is CASSSQGAFYEQYF.

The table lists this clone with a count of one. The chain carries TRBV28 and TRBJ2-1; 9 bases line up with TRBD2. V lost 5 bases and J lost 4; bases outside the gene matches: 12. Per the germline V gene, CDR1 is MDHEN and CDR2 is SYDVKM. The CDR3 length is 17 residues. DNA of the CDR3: TGTGCCAGCAGTACCCTATCGATAGCGGGGGATTACAATGAGCAGTTCTTC. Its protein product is CASSTLSIAGDYNEQFF.

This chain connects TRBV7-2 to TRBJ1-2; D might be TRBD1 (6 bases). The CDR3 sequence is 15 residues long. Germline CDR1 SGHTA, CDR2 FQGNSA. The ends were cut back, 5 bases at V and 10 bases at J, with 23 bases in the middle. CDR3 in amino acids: CASSPNLNTRGVYTF. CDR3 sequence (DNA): TGTGCCAGCAGCCCGAATCTGAATACCAGGGGAGTCTACACCTTC. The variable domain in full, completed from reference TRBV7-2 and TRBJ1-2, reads GAGVSQSPSNKVTEKGKDVELRCDPISGHTALYWYRQSLGQGLEFLIYFQGNSAPDKSGLPSDRFSAERTGGSVSTLTIQRTQQEDSAVYLCASSPNLNTRGVYTFGSGTRLTVV.

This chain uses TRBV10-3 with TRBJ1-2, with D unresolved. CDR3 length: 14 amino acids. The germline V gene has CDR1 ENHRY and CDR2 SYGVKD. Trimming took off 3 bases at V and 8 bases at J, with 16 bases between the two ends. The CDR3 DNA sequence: TGTGCCATCAGTGATTTGCGGGCGGCTAGGGGCTACACCTTC. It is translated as CAISDLRAARGYTF.

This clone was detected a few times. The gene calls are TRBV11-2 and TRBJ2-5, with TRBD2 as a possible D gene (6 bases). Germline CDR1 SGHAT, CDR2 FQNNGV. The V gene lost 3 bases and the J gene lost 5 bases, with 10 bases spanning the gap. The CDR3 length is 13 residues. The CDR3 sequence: CASSLPSEETQYF. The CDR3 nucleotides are TGTGCCAGCAGCTTGCCTAGCGAGGAGACCCAGTACTTC.

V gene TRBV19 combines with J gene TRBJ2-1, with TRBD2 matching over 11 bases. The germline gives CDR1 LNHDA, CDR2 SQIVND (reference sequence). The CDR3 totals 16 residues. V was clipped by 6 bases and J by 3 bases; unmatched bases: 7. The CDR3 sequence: CASRSVAGGLYNEQFF. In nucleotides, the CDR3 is TGTGCCAGTAGATCGGTAGCGGGGGGGCTCTACAATGAGCAGTTCTTC.

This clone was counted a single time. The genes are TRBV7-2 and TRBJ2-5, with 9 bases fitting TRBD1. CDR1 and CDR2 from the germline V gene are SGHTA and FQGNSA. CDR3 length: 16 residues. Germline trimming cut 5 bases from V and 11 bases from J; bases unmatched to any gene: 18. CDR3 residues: CASSPLGGTGTREQYF. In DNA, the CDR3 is TGTGCCAGCAGCCCTTTAGGGGGGACAGGGACGAGAGAGCAGTACTTC.

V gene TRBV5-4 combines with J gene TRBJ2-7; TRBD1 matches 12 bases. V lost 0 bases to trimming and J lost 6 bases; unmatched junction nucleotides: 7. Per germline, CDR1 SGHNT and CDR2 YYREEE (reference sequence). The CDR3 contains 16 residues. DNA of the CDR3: TGTGCCAGCAGCTTGGAATCCGGGACAGGGGGCTTCGAGCAGTACTTC. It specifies CASSLESGTGGFEQYF.

The CDR3 sequence is CASSYWGGTEAFF. As DNA, the CDR3 is TGTGCCAGCAGTTATTGGGGGGGGACTGAAGCTTTCTTT. The chain is built from TRBV28 and TRBJ1-1; D might be TRBD1 (5 bases). This CDR3 region has 13 residues. CDR1 and CDR2 from the germline V gene are MDHEN and SYDVKM. The germline V and J ends were trimmed by 4 bases and 5 bases, with 11 bases remaining between them.

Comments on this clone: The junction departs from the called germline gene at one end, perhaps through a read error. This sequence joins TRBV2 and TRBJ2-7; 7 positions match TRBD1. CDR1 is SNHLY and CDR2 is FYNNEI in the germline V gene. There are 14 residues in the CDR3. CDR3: CASTRDSSTYEQYF. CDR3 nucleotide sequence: TGTGCCAGCACCAGGGACAGTTCAACCTACGAGCAGTACTTT.

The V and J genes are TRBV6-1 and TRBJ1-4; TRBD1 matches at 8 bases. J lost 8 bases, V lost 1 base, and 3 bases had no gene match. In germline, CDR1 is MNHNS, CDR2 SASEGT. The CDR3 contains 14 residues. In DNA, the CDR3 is TGTGCCAGCAGTGAAGGGACAGGGAGCGAAAAACTGTTTTTT. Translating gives CASSEGTGSEKLFF.

CDR3 DNA: TGTGCCAGCAGTTTTGCCCGAAGGGGTGGGGACACTGAAGCTTTCTTT. Translating it yields CASSFARRGGDTEAFF. The chain uses TRBV28 and TRBJ1-1, with D tentatively TRBD1 (5 bases). From germline, CDR1 is MDHEN and CDR2 SYDVKM. The V gene lost 3 bases and the J gene lost 3 bases, with 17 bases spanning the gap. The CDR3 extends over 16 amino acids.

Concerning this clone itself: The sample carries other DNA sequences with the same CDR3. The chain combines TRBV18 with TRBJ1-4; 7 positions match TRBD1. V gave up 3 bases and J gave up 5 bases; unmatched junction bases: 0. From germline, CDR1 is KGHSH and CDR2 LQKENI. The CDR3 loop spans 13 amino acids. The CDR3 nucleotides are TGTGCCAGCTCACCGGACAGGAATGAAAAACTGTTTTTT. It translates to CASSPDRNEKLFF.

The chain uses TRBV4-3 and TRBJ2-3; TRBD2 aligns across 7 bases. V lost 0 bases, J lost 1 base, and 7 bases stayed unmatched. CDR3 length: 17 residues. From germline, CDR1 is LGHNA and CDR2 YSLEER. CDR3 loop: CASSQDRAGAGTDTQYF. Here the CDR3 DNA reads TGCGCCAGCAGCCAAGATCGGGCGGGAGCGGGCACAGATACGCAGTATTTT.